This T cell receptor beta chain was captured by sequencing in a study of cytomegalovirus exposure and HLA in healthy donors. Points from the study as a whole: Specific recognition of CMV antigens was confirmed in vitro for three chains (all CMV-associated). Within an earlier analysis, most TCR beta V segments proved productive either about 87% or about 30% of the time. The classifier reportedly diagnosed cytomegalovirus status with high sensitivity and specificity.

In the PCR, 60 Vbeta and 13 Jbeta primers were used. Clones were read by immunoSEQ multiplex PCR, and TCRdb kept only the in-frame ones, dropping some. The sample records under 200,000 clones, about four fifths being singletons. Concerning this clone: Its antigen is currently unknown.

Germline V gene lookup returns CDR1 MNHNS and CDR2 SASEGT. The CDR3 covers 13 residues. With 8 bases clipped from V and 7 bases from J, the junction kept 7 bases outside the gene matches. The chain joins TRBV6-1 to TRBJ1-5, with 8 nucleotides matching TRBD1. The specimen was PBMCs. This clonotype originated in a male donor in good health and CMV-seropositive. CDR3 nucleotides: TGTGCCAGCGCGCAAGGACAGGGACAGCCCCAGCATTTT. Its translation: CASAQGQGQPQHF.